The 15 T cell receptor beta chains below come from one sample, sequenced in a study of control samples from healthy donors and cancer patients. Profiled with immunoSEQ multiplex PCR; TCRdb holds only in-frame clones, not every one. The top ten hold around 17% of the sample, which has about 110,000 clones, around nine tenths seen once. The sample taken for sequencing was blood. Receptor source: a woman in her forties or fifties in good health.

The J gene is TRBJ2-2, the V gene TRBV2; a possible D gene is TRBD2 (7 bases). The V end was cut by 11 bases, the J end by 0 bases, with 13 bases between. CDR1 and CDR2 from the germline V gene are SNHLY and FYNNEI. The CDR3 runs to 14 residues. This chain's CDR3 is CAGRGDANTGELFF. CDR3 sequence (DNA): TGTGCCGGGAGGGGGGACGCGAACACCGGGGAGCTGTTTTTT.

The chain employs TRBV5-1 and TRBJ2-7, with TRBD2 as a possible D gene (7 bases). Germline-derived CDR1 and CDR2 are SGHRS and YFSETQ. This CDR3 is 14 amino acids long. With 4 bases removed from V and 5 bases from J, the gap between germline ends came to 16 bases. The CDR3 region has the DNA TGCGCCAGCAGCGTTTACGGGGGGCCCGACGAGCAGTACTTC. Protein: CASSVYGGPDEQYF.

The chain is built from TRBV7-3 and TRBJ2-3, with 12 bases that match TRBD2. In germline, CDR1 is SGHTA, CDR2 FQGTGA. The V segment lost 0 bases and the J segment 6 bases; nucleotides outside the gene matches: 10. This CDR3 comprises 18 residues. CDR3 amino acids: CASSLTVGLAGPMDTQYF. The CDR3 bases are TGTGCCAGCAGCTTAACGGTCGGACTAGCGGGACCGATGGATACGCAGTATTTT.

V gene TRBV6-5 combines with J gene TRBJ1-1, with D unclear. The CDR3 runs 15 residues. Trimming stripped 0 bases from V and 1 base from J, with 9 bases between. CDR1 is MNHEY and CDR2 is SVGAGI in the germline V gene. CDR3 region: CASSYSRQQNTEAFF. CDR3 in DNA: TGTGCCAGCAGTTACTCCCGACAACAGAACACTGAAGCTTTCTTT.

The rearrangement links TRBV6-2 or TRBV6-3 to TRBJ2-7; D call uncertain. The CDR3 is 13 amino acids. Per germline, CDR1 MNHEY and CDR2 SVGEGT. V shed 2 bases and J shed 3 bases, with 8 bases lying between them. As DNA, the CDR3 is TGTGCCAGCAGTTACCAGTTAAACTACGAGCAGTACGTC. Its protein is CASSYQLNYEQYV.

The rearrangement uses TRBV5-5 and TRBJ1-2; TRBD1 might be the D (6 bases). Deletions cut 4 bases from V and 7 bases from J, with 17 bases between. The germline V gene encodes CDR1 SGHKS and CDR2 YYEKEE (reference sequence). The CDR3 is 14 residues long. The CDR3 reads CASSLGAGEGGYTF. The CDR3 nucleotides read TGTGCCAGCAGCCTGGGGGCAGGGGAAGGTGGCTACACCTTC.

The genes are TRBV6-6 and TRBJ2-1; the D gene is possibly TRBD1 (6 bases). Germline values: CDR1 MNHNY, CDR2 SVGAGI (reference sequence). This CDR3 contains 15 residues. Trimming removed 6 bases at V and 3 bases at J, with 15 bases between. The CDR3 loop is CASSPGQPSYNEQFF. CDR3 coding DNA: TGTGCCAGCAGCCCCGGACAGCCAAGCTACAATGAGCAGTTCTTC.

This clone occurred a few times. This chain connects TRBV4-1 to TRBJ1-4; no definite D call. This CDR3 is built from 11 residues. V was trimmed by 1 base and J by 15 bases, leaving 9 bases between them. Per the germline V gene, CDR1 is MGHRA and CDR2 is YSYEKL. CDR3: CASSQVDKVFF. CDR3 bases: TGCGCCAGCAGCCAAGTAGACAAAGTGTTTTTT.

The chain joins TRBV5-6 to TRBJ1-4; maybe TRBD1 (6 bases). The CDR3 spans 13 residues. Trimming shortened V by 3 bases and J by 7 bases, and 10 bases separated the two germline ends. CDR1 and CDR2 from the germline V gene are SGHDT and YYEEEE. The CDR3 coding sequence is TGTGCCAGCAGCTCCATGGACAGTGAAAAACTGTTTTTT. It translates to CASSSMDSEKLFF.

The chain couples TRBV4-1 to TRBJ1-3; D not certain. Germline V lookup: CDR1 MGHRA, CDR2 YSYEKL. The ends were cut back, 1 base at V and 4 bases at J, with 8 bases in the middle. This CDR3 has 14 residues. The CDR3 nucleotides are TGCGCCAGCAGCCAAGGTGACGTCGGAAACACCATATATTTT. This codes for CASSQGDVGNTIYF.

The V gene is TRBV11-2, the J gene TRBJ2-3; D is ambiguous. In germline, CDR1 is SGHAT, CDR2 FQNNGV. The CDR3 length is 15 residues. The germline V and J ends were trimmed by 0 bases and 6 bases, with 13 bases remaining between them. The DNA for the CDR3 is TGTGCCAGCAGCTTAGATCGGGTGGGCTGGGATACGCAGTATTTT. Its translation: CASSLDRVGWDTQYF.

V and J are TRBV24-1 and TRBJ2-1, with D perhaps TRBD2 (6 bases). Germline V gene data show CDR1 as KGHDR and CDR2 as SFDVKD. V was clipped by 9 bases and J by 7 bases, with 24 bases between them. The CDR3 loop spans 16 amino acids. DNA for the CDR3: TGTGCCACCTCGGACTCCGGGACTCCCCCTTGGAATGAGCAGTTCTTC. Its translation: CATSDSGTPPWNEQFF.

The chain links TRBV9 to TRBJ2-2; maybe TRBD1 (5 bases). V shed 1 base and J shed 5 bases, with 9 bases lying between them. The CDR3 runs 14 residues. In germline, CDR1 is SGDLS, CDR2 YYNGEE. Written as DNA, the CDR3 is TGTGCCAGCAGCGTACGACAGAAGACCGGGGAGCTGTTTTTT. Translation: CASSVRQKTGELFF.

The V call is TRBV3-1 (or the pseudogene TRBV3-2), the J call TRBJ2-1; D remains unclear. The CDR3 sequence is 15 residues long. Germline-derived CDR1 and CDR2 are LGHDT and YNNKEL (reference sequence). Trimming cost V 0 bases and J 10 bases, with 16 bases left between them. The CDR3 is CASSQDNTVFLEQFF. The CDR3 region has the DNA TGTGCCAGCAGCCAAGATAATACAGTCTTTTTGGAGCAGTTCTTC.

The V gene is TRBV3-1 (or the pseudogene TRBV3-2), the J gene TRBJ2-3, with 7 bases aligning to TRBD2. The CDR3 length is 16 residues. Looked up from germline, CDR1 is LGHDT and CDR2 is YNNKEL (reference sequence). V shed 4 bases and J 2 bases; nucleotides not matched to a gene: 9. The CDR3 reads CASSLHLAADTDTQYF. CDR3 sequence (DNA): TGTGCCAGCAGCCTTCATCTAGCGGCCGACACAGATACGCAGTATTTT.